This T cell receptor (beta chain) was recovered during a study of beta chain features in type 1 diabetes. General study findings and limits: Reads derived from cDNA could over-represent cells showing high TCR expression. Type 1 diabetes patients had TCRB CDR3s that were shorter (moderately but significantly so) in all four CD4+ subsets.

In its sample, this clone was seen a few times. The antigen remains undetermined. The CDR3 sequence is 14 residues long. V was clipped by 3 bases and J by 4 bases; unmatched bases: 5. Germline V gene lookup returns CDR1 WSHSY and CDR2 SAAADI. The study reverse transcribed the entire isolated RNA, so it sequenced expressed TCRB transcripts. TCRdb's copy holds only in-frame clones and misses some; the assay was immunoSEQ multiplex PCR. The data contain a few hundred thousand clones, 8.5% to 10% of them singletons. The chain employs TRBV10-2 and TRBJ1-2; 7 bases align to TRBD1. Sequencing was performed on central memory CD4+ T cells from blood. This sequence was found in a man aged 25 to 40 with type 1 diabetes. CDR3 coding DNA: TGCGCCAGCAGTGACCAGGGGGGGATCTATGGCTACACCTTC. The encoded protein is CASSDQGGIYGYTF.